The entry below describes one T cell receptor (beta chain). This clonotype was counted a few times. Its binding antigen is unknown. Nothing much larger sits one base from this clone, and base qualities are not available. V has 11 bases trimmed and J has 3 bases trimmed; junction bases matching no gene number 7. Looking up the germline V gene yields CDR1 KGHDR and CDR2 SFDVKD. There are 13 amino acids in the CDR3, from cysteine to phenylalanine inclusive. Solely the CDR3 DNA is kept, with 39 bases framed from the first base. The sample comes from a study of T-cell memory formation after mild COVID-19 (dated by TCRdb to about 2021). As for the study more broadly: Most TCR sequence clusters were specific to one of the two donors. T-cell clones expanding and contracting after mild COVID-19 in two donors were tracked by longitudinal TCRalpha and TCRbeta repertoire sequencing. The cohort was made up of two young adult volunteers, one female and one male, who were previously healthy.

The study at large found these results: Whether the second-wave clones peaking on day 37 were SARS-CoV-2 specific was not confirmed. Clones that contracted from day 15 to 85 showed balanced CD4/CD8 phenotypes, whereas a second wave of clones that expanded from day 15 to 37 leaned towards CD4+. Only two mild cases were covered by the study, and larger cohorts that include severe cases with pre-infection samples were considered necessary. Contracting CD4+ clones appeared mostly in the CM and EM memory subsets, whereas CD8+ clones were enriched in EMRA. Some responding clones were found in pre-infection memory, which suggests that pre-existing cross-reactive memory T cells took part in the SARS-CoV-2 response.

TCRdb lists the instrument as Illumina NovaSeq 6000. cDNA libraries for TCRalpha and TCRbeta were prepared by 5'RACE using constant-segment primers, with sample barcodes and unique molecular identifiers added. Trizol reagent was used to extract RNA from every sample. Library amplification was performed in two PCR steps, and a second sample barcode and Illumina TruSeq adapters were introduced in the second step. Sequencing of libraries was performed on an Illumina NovaSeq with 2 x 150 bp paired-end reads. In the paper's pipeline: With migec v1.2.7, reads were demultiplexed and then collapsed into UMI-guided consensus sequences. With mixcr v2.1.11, UMI consensuses were aligned to TRA and TRB V and J templates and assembled into clonotypes. A clonotype was counted as expanded or contracted only if both edgeR and NoisET called the change significant, with noise models trained on biological replicates. edgeR calls used a false discovery rate-adjusted p below 0.01 and a log2 fold-change threshold of 1. PCA with hierarchical clustering of max-normalized trajectories of the 1000 most abundant clonotypes was used as exploratory dynamics analysis. Separately sequenced CD4+ and CD8+ repertoires were used to assign the CD4 or CD8 phenotype of responding clones. In TCRdb, the public reads were trimmed at Q25 with fastp and aligned with MiXCR, with productive beta chains retained. Identical CDR3 proteins give one entry, which carries the most common genes and DNA. TCRdb, not the original authors, processed these V and J calls. The sample data list approximately 300,000 distinct CDR3 sequences, and about a sixth of these were observed just once. Jointly, the top ten make up over 20% of the sample.

Ficoll-Paque density gradient centrifugation was used to isolate PBMCs. Input material: PBMCs or a T cell subset sorted from them (not recorded which). Recombination joined TRBV24-1 with TRBJ2-3, with 7 bases matching TRBD2. The TCR comes from a man aged 18 to 29 who had mild COVID-19 (a few samples of this study predate the infection). The sample titles of this study are shuffled in the database, so cell type and time point are left out; the donor was told from shared clones. This receptor has the CDR3 CAIGGRETDTQYF. The DNA sequence follows: TGTGCCATCGGGGGGAGAGAGACAGATACGCAGTATTTT.